This TCR beta chain was obtained from a study of blood T cell repertoires in COVID-19. Study information: Some COVID-19 samples were acute and others convalescent; all came from the United States, Italy and Spain. Sources were T cells, B-cell-depleted T cells, or PBMCs; the material itself was cDNA or gDNA.

Seattle patient enrollment occurred during active infection, with longitudinal follow-up thereafter. Original handling: How many nucleated cells were present was estimated from reference gene primer amplification. Repertoires were generated with immunoSEQ multiplex PCR, while TCRdb's copy carries only in-frame clones and drops some. D and trimming were read from the DNA, whereas the V and J calls and clone size are those reported in that table. The sample records almost 250,000 clones, roughly 86% being singletons. Between the trimmed V and J ends, which lost 6 bases and 6 bases, there was a span of 14 bases. Germline CDR1 MGHDK, CDR2 SYGVNS. The CDR3 is 13 amino acids.

Sequencing was performed on peripheral blood. This chain links TRBV25-1 with TRBJ1-2; D not resolved. The sequence derives from an elderly woman with COVID-19, enrolled during active disease. In DNA form, the CDR3 reads TGTGCCAGCAGGCAGACCGGGAGCCATGGCTACACCTTC. This codes for CASRQTGSHGYTF.